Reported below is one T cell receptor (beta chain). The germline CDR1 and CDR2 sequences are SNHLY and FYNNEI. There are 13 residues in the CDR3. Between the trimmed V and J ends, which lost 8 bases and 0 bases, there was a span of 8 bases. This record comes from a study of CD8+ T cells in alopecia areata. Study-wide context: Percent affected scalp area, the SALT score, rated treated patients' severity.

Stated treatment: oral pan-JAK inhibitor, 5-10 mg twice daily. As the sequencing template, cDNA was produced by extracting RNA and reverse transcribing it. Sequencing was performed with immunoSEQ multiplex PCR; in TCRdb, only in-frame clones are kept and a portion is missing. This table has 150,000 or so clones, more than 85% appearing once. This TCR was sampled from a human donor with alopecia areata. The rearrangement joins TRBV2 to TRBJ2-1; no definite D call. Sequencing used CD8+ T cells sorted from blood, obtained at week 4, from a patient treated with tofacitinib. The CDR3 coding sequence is TGTGCCAGCCGCTTGAGCTCCTACAATGAGCAGTTCTTC. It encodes CASRLSSYNEQFF.